The sample holds many counts of the clone carrying this T cell receptor (beta chain). Antigen unknown. The entry originates in a study of T cell repertoires in cytomegalovirus infection. In TCRdb, the reads were re-called with MiXCR into one record per CDR3 protein. The sample comprises about 300,000 distinct CDR3 sequences, 8% to 10% of which are singletons, and around 2.4% rests with the top ten. Study observations and caveats: The ex vivo response was dominated by HLA-C-restricted CMV-specific TCR beta clonotypes.

CDR3 size: 15 residues. The V and J ends lost 5 bases and 0 bases respectively, with 13 bases between them. The specimen sequenced was PBMCs. This sequence joins TRBV12-3 or TRBV12-4 and TRBJ1-1; D possibly corresponds to TRBD1 (6 bases). This clonotype originated in a human donor in good health (CMV status not recorded). Some clones in this sample may be carry-over from other donors' samples. The CDR3 DNA is TGTGCCAGCAGTCCAATACAGGGAGTGAACACTGAAGCTTTCTTT. This gives the protein CASSPIQGVNTEAFF.